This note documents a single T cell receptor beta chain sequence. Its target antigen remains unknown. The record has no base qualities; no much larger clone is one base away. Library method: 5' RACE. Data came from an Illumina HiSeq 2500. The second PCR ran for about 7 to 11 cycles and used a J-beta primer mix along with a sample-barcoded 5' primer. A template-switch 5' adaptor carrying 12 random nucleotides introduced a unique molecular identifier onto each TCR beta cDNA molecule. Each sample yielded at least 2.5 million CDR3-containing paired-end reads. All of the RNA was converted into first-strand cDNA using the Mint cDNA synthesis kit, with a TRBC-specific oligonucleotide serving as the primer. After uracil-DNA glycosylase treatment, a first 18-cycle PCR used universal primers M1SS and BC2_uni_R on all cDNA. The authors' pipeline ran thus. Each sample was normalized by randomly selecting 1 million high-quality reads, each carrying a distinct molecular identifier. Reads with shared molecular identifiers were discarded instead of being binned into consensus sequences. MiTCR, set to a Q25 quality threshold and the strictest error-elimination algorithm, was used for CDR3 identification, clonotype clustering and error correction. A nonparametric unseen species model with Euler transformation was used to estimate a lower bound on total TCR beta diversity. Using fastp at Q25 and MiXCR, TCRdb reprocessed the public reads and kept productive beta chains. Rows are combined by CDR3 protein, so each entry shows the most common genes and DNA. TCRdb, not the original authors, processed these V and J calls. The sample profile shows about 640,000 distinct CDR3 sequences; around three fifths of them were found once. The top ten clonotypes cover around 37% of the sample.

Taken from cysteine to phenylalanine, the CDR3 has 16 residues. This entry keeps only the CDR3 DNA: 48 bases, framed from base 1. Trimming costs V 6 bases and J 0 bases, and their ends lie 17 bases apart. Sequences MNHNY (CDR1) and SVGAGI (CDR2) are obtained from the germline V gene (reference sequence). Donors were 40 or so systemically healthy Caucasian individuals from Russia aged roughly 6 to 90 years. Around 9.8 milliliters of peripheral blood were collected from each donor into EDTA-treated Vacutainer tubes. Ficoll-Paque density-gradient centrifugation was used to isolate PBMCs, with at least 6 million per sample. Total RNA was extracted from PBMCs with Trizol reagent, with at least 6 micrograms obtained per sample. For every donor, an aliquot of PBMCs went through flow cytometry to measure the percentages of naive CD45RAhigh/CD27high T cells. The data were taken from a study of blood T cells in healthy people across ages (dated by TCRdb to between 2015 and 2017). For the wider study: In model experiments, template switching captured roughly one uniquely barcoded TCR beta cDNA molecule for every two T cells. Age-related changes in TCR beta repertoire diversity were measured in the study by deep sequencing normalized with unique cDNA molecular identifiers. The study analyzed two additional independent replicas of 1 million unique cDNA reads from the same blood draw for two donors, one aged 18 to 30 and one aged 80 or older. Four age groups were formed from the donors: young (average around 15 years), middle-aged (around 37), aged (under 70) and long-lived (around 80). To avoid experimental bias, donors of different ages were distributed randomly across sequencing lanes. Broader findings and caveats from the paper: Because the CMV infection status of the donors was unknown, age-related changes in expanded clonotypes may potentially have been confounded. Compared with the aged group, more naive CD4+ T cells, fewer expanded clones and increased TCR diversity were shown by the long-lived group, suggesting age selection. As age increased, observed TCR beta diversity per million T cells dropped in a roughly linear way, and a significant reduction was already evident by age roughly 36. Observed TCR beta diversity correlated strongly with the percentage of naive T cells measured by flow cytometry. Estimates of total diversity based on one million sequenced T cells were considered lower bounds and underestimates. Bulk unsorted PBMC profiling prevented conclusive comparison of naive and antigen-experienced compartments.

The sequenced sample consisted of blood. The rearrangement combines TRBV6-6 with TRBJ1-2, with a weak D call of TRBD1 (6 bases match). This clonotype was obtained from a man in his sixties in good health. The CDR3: CASSSDSAIANYGYTF. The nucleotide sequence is TGTGCCAGCAGCTCGGACAGCGCAATAGCTAACTATGGCTACACCTTC.